The T cell receptor beta chain described here comes from a study of T cells in Graves' hyperthyroidism and ophthalmopathy. The authors deemed Graves' hyperthyroidism stable absent ophthalmopathy progression within 18 months. PBMCs came from more than 9.5 ml fresh peripheral blood. TCR beta CDR3 region amplification was performed from RNA transcripts. When the TCR CDR3 underwent first-round RT-PCR, the HTBI primer set was used. TCRdb redid the calling of the multiplex PCR reads with MiXCR, one entry per CDR3 protein. The top ten clones hold around a sixth of a sample with 650,000 to 700,000 distinct CDR3 sequences, roughly a sixth of them seen once. V lost 5 bases and J lost 0; bases outside the gene matches: 6. The CDR3 runs 16 residues. Germline V lookup: CDR1 SEHNR, CDR2 FQNEAQ (reference sequence).

The chain is built from TRBV7-9 and TRBJ2-2; 7 nucleotides match TRBD1. Sequenced sample: blood. This sequence was found in a man aged 45-60 years with Graves' hyperthyroidism. The CDR3 reads CASSHPQGTNTGELFF. The CDR3 DNA follows: TGTGCCAGCAGCCATCCACAGGGGACGAACACCGGGGAGCTGTTTTTT.